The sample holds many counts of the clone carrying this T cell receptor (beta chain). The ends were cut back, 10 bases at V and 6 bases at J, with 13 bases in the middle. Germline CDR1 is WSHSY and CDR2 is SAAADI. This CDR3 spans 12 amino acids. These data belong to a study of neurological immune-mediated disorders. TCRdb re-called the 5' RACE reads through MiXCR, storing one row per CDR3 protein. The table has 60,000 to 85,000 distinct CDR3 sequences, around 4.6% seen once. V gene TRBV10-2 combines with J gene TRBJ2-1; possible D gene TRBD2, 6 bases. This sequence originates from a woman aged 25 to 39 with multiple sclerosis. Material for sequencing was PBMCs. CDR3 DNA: TGCGCCACCTTGGACTACCTCAATGAGCAGTTCTTC. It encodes CATLDYLNEQFF.